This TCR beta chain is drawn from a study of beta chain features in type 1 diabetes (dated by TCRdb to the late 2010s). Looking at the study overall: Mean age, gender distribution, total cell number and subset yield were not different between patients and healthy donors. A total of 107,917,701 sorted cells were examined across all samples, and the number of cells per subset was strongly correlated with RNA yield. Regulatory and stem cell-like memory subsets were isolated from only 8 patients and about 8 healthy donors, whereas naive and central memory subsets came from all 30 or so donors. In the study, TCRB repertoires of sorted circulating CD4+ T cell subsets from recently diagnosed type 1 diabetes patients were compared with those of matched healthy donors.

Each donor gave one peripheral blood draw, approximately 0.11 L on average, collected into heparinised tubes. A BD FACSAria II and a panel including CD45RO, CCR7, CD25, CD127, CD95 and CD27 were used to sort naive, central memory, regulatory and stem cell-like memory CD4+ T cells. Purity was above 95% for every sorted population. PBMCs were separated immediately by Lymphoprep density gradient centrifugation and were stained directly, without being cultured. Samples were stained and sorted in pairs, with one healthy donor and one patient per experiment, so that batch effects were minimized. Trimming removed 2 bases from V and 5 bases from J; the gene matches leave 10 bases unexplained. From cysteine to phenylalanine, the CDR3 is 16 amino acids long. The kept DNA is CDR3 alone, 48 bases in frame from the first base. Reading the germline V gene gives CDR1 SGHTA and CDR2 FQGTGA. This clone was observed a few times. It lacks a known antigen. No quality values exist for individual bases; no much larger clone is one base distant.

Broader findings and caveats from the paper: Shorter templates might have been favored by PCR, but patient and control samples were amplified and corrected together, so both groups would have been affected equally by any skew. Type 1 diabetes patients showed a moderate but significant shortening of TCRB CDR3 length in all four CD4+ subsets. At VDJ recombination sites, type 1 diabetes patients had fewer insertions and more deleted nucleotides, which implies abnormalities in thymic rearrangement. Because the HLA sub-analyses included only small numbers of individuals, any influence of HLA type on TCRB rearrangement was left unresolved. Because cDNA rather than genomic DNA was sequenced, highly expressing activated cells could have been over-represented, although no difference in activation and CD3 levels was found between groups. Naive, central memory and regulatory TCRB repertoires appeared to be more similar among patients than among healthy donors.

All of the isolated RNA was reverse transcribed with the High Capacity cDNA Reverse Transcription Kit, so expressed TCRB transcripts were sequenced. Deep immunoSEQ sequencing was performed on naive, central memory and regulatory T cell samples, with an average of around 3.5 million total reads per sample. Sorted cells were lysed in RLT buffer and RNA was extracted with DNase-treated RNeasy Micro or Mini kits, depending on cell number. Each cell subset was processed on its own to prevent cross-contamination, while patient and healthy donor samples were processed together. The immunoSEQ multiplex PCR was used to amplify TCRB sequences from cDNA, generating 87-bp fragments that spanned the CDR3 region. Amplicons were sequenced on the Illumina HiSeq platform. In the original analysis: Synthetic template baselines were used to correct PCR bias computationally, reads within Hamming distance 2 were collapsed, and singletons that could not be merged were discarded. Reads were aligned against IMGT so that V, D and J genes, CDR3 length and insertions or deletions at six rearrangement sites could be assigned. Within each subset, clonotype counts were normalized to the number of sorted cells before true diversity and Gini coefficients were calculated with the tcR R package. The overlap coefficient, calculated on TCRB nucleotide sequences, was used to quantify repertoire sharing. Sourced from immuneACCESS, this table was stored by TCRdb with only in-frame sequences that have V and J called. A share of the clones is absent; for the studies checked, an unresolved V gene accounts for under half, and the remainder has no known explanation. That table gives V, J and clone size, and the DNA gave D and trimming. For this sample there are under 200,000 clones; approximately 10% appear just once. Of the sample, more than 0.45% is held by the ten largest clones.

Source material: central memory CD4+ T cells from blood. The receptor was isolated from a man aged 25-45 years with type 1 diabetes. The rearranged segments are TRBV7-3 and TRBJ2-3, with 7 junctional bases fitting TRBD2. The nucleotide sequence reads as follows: TGTGCCAGCAGCTTAGCGGCGGGAGTTAGGGGAGATACGCAGTATTTT. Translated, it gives CASSLAAGVRGDTQYF.